Sequencing of this T cell receptor (beta chain) was carried out in a study of shared clonotypes between healthy human individuals. Overall study findings and caveats: Richness estimates generally favored naive over memory subsets.

Evenly divided among several immunoSEQ plates was the genomic DNA of each subset. The table came from immunoSEQ multiplex PCR; TCRdb's copy has only in-frame clones and leaves some out. The table records around 79,000 clones, around 57% of them present only once. With regard to this clone: The antigen is undetermined.

The CDR3 is 17 residues long. V lost 3 bases and J 2 bases, leaving 19 bases between the germline ends. The V gene's germline CDR1 is SGHNT and CDR2 YYREEE (reference sequence). This rearrangement joins TRBV5-4 to TRBJ2-3; a weak D match, TRBD1 (6 bases). The sequencing input was memory CD8+ T cells sorted from blood. Subset in this sample: CD45RO+ cells pooled with CCR7-negative TemRA cells. The receptor was derived from a man aged 25 to 40 in good health. CDR3 region: CASSWNRDGGLTDTQYF. The CDR3 region has the DNA TGTGCCAGCAGCTGGAACAGGGACGGTGGCCTCACAGATACGCAGTATTTT.